This TCR beta chain was captured in a study of CD8 T cells in Susac syndrome. After extraction with the RNeasy kit, about 0.5 to 1 ug of the RNA was reverse transcribed using random hexamers. TCRdb reprocessed the immunoSEQ multiplex PCR reads with MiXCR, giving one entry per CDR3 protein. The table records fewer than 350,000 distinct CDR3 sequences, approximately 85% of them present only once. V lost 1 base, J lost 2 bases, and 10 bases lay in between. There are 14 residues in the CDR3. Looked up from germline, CDR1 is SGHDT and CDR2 is YYEEEE. This receptor was obtained from a human donor with multiple sclerosis. The V gene is TRBV5-6, the J gene TRBJ2-7; D gene uncertain. The material sequenced was CD8+ T cells from PBMCs. CDR3 loop: CASSLLASPYEQYF. As DNA, the CDR3 is TGTGCCAGCAGCTTGTTGGCCAGTCCCTACGAGCAGTACTTC. Filled out from reference TRBV5-6 and TRBJ2-7, the complete variable domain reads DAGVTQSPTHLIKTRGQQVTLRCSPKSGHDTVSWYQQALGQGPQFIFQYYEEEERQRGNFPDRFSGHQFPNYSSELNVNALLLGDSALYLCASSLLASPYEQYFGPGTRLTVT.